The rows below give T cell receptor beta chains drawn from one sample of a study of OX40 agonist ivuxolimab in advanced cancers. Assay used: immunoSEQ multiplex PCR; TCRdb lists only in-frame clones, some missing. The sample includes about 83,000 clones, 70% to 90% seen only once; the top ten take 0.72%. This specimen was CD4+ or CD8+ T cells sorted from blood, taken in a trial of the OX40 agonist ivuxolimab. The source of these receptors is an adult with an advanced solid tumor such as melanoma, head and neck, liver or kidney cancer. Both conserved end residues are part of each CDR3. Fields, in order: V gene, D gene, clone size, J gene, CDR3 protein, CDR3 DNA. D genes are given only for firm matches. Where a row states a size, it is once, few, many or the class of an expanded clone; other rows omit it.

>TRBV10-3|.|.|TRBJ1-6
CALSPLHF
TGTGCCTTATCACCCCTCCACTTT
>TRBV28|.|.|TRBJ1-2
CASSSITGDGYTF
TGTGCCAGCAGTTCTATAACAGGAGATGGCTACACCTTC
>TRBV6-6|.|.|TRBJ2-1
CASRPFGGAWGNEQFF
TGTGCCAGCAGACCGTTTGGGGGAGCTTGGGGAAATGAGCAGTTCTTC
>TRBV27|.|.|TRBJ2-2
CASSPGYTGELFF
TGTGCCAGCAGCCCCGGGTACACCGGGGAGCTGTTTTTT
>TRBV5-4|TRBD2|.|TRBJ2-2
CASKAAGGSTGELFF
TGTGCCAGCAAGGCAGCGGGGGGAAGCACCGGGGAGCTGTTTTTT
>TRBV6-5|.|.|TRBJ2-7
CASSYSGPPYEQYF
TGTGCCAGCAGTTACTCGGGACCTCCCTACGAGCAGTACTTC
>TRBV2|.|once|TRBJ2-7
CAGRRRSGGTYEQYF
TGTGCCGGAAGGAGGCGGAGCGGAGGGACCTACGAGCAGTACTTC
>TRBV19|.|.|TRBJ2-2
CASNQGNTGELFF
TGTGCCAGTAATCAGGGGAACACCGGGGAGCTGTTTTTT
>TRBV5-4|.|.|TRBJ1-1
CASSSRQSPIGTEAFF
TGTGCCAGCAGCTCCCGACAGTCCCCAATTGGCACTGAAGCTTTCTTT
>TRBV7-2|TRBD1|once|TRBJ1-2
CASSLGTGALGYTF
TGTGCCAGCAGCTTGGGGACAGGGGCGCTGGGCTACACCTTC
>TRBV5-6|TRBD2|.|TRBJ2-7
CAKREGSEQYF
TGTGCCAAGCGGGAAGGGTCCGAGCAGTACTTC
>TRBV2|TRBD1|.|TRBJ2-3
CASSEFWTGRLTDTQYF
TGTGCCAGCAGTGAATTTTGGACAGGTCGACTCACAGATACGCAGTATTTT
>TRBV7-2|.|.|TRBJ2-2
CASSLSGTNTGELFF
TGTGCCAGCAGCTTAAGCGGCACGAACACCGGGGAGCTGTTTTTT
>TRBV27|TRBD1|.|TRBJ2-5
CASSPNRGRETQYF
TGTGCCAGCAGCCCGAACAGGGGGCGAGAGACCCAGTACTTC
>TRBV5-8|.|.|TRBJ2-6
CASSPTWGANSGANVLTF
TGTGCCAGCAGCCCAACGTGGGGGGCCAACTCTGGGGCCAACGTCCTGACTTTC
>TRBV28|.|.|TRBJ1-5
CASLRSNQPQHF
TGTGCCAGCCTGAGGAGCAATCAGCCCCAGCATTTT
>TRBV28|.|.|TRBJ1-5
CASSPPRMSVLQHF
TGTGCCAGCAGCCCCCCGAGGATGAGTGTCTTACAGCATTTT
>TRBV6-4|.|.|TRBJ2-1
CASSELARSNEQFF
TGTGCCAGCAGTGAACTAGCTCGGAGCAATGAGCAGTTCTTC
>TRBV28|TRBD1|.|TRBJ1-2
CASSLTGGVDGYTF
TGTGCCAGCAGTTTGACAGGGGGCGTCGATGGCTACACCTTC
>TRBV5-1|.|.|TRBJ1-1
CASSLEANTEAFF
TGCGCCAGCAGCTTGGAGGCGAACACTGAAGCTTTCTTT
>TRBV6-5|.|.|TRBJ1-6
CATGTGVDSPLHF
TGTGCCACCGGGACCGGGGTCGATTCACCCCTCCACTTT
>TRBV5-1|.|.|TRBJ2-4
CASRGGAKNIQYF
TGCGCCAGCAGAGGGGGTGCCAAAAACATTCAGTACTTC
>TRBV10-3|.|once|TRBJ2-7
CAISEGGTAYEQYF
TGTGCCATCAGTGAGGGGGGGACAGCCTACGAGCAGTACTTC
>TRBV11-2|TRBD1|.|TRBJ2-2
CASSRDRVPGELFF
TGTGCCAGCAGCCGGGACAGGGTGCCCGGGGAGCTGTTTTTT
>TRBV4-3|TRBD1|.|TRBJ1-1
CASSQAVQGRTEAFF
TGCGCCAGCAGCCAAGCCGTACAGGGGAGGACTGAAGCTTTCTTT
>TRBV10-3|.|.|TRBJ2-3
CAIRGFTSTDTQYF
TGTGCCATCCGGGGGTTTACTAGCACAGATACGCAGTATTTT
>TRBV29-1|TRBD2|.|TRBJ2-2
CSGETSAGTGELFF
TGCAGCGGGGAGACTAGCGCTGGCACCGGGGAGCTGTTTTTT
>TRBV29-1|.|once|TRBJ1-1
CSVVGPNTEAFF
TGCAGCGTTGTGGGGCCGAACACTGAAGCTTTCTTT
>TRBV19|.|few|TRBJ1-6
CASSMENSSPLHF
TGTGCCAGTAGTATGGAGAATTCCAGCCCCCTCCACTTT
>TRBV7-6|.|once|TRBJ2-2
CASSPPQAYFTGELFF
TGTGCCAGCAGCCCCCCTCAGGCGTATTTCACCGGGGAGCTGTTTTTT
>TRBV4-2|.|.|TRBJ1-2
CASSHPARGRVYGYTF
TGTGCCAGCAGCCACCCCGCCAGGGGAAGGGTCTATGGCTACACCTTC
>TRBV19|TRBD2|.|TRBJ2-1
CASIRLIAGGPNEQFF
TGTGCCAGTATTAGGCTTATAGCGGGAGGGCCGAATGAGCAGTTCTTC
>TRBV11-2|TRBD1|.|TRBJ1-2
CASSLVTGGISYGYTF
TGTGCCAGCAGCTTAGTTACAGGGGGAATAAGCTATGGCTACACCTTC
>TRBV20-1|.|.|TRBJ1-2
CSARSNYGYTF
TGCAGTGCTAGATCAAACTATGGCTACACCTTC
>TRBV5-6|TRBD2|.|TRBJ2-2
CASSLGLAENTGELFF
TGTGCCAGCAGCTTGGGACTAGCGGAGAACACCGGGGAGCTGTTTTTT
>TRBV4-1|TRBD2|.|TRBJ2-7
CASSLRWTSGYEQYF
TGCGCCAGCAGCCTTCGCTGGACTAGCGGATACGAGCAGTACTTC